This T cell receptor beta chain was sequenced during a study of spatial heterogeneity in lung cancer. Whole-study results and caveats: Ubiquitous expanded tumor TCRs were seen in blood more at resection than at follow-up.

TCRdb reprocessed the 5' RACE reads with MiXCR, giving one entry per CDR3 protein. The table records approximately 10,000 distinct CDR3 sequences, under 5% of them present only once. The time point here: blood taken at disease recurrence. Unsorted samples of tumor, nontumor lung or frozen PBMC had their whole RNA sequenced. The CDR3 sequence is 13 residues long. V shed 4 bases and J shed 4 bases, with 8 bases lying between them. Germline assignment: CDR1 MNHEY and CDR2 SVGEGT. This clonotype is medium-sized in the sample. The antigen is undetermined. The library was built for alpha chains, so this beta chain is an off-target read and its size means little.

The sequence was collected from a female donor with early-stage non-small cell lung cancer. J is TRBJ1-5 and V is TRBV6-2 or TRBV6-3, with unresolved D. Material: PBMCs, obtained at recurrence. The CDR3 sequence is CASSFRMNQPQHF. In DNA, the CDR3 is TGTGCCAGCAGTTTCCGGATGAATCAGCCCCAGCATTTT.